Detailed here is one TCR beta chain. Germline assignment: CDR1 GTSNPN and CDR2 SVGIG (reference sequence). V lost 5 bases and J lost 6; bases outside the gene matches: 6. This CDR3 has 13 amino acids. Treatment given: oral pan-JAK inhibitor, 5-10 mg twice daily. Researchers gathered lesional scalp punch biopsies and peripheral blood from patients with alopecia areata. These data come from a study of CD8+ T cells in alopecia areata. Study overall: A regimen of oral tofacitinib, 5 to 10 mg twice daily, was given to treated patients.

Extracted from the samples, RNA was reverse transcribed into cDNA to serve as the sequencing template. TCRdb's copy holds only in-frame clones and misses some; the assay was immunoSEQ multiplex PCR. This sample carries around 300,000 clones, 60% of them seen once, and the ten largest clones take roughly 0.88%. The V gene is TRBV30, the J gene TRBJ2-7, with 11 bases fitting TRBD1. This sequence was found in a human donor with alopecia areata. Here the sequenced sample was CD4+ T cells sorted from blood, taken around week 54, from a patient treated with tofacitinib. As DNA, the CDR3 is TGTGCCTGGGTGAGGACAGGGGGCAGCGAGCAGTACTTC. Amino acids: CAWVRTGGSEQYF.